This is a list of T cell receptor beta chains from one sample in a study of shared clonotypes between healthy human individuals. TCRdb's table, derived via immunoSEQ multiplex PCR, lists solely in-frame clones and lacks some. The table lists about 1.5 million clones, 98% of them singletons, with around 0.45% in the top ten. Sequenced: naive CD4+ T cells sorted from blood. The origin of the receptors is a man aged 30 to 45 in good health. The conserved cysteine and the conserved F or W are not part of the CDR3 here. Each record gives: CDR3 protein, V gene.

ASSEDRGRLF	TRBV6-5
ASSSGPASGTGEQY	TRBV7-3
AWGGGPISAYEQY	TRBV30
ASKIKGSVGEQY	TRBV6-1
ASSSGGSSYNEQF	TRBV11-2
ASSQEFWNTIY	TRBV4-1
SAATTRYNEQF	TRBV29-1
ASSSPQGPQH	TRBV5-4
ASRIRGNTGELF	TRBV9
ASSEKFLGPVVSYT	TRBV2
ASSEAGGSWQTQY	TRBV6-1
ASSQDVERTEAF	TRBV4-2
ASSPPPSGRQDEQF	TRBV18
ASSRAGRQDYEQY	TRBV5-1
ASSQQILAGGPYEQF	TRBV4-1
ASSLGPGIETQY	TRBV5-5
SSLRGGNTEAF	TRBV29-1
ASGDRGKNTEAF	TRBV5-1
ASTLWGNQPQH	TRBV2
ASGSSVREQF	TRBV5-5
AISGGKRELTYEQY	TRBV10-3
ASSLAPLGRIQETQY	TRBV28
ASSGRDRGNEKLF	TRBV6-1
AISEFSRATNEKLF	TRBV10-3
ASSLAGWVHEQY	TRBV7-8
ASSPRTSGGETQY	TRBV18
ASSPRTGGSFSGNTIY	TRBV18
ASSSYKNEQF	TRBV13
AIRETGDETQY	TRBV10-3
ASNELAGGPTGREQY	TRBV6-1
ASSPNSAFSGKLF	TRBV18
ASSPGQGTDTQY	TRBV5-4
ASSLDRGPSETQY	TRBV7-8
ASSQGSWATYGYT	TRBV5-8
ASSENSGIPPGEQY	TRBV9
ASSFGLAGVSDTQY	TRBV5-1
ASRLGGGSSYEQY	TRBV7-9
ASSGQGAGLSLF	TRBV6-1
ASSPGVAGPLGETQY	TRBV5-1
ASSVELANPNEQF	TRBV9
ASDEKGSGETQY	TRBV2
ASHDSGEQY	TRBV7-8
ASRKAGETGELF	TRBV7-6
ASSLGLGLGETQY	TRBV11-2
ATSRGGSSSYNEQF	TRBV15
ASSPGQGGGYT	TRBV10-1
ASSENGYEQY	TRBV2
ASRREAATNEKLF	TRBV19
SVGGLYTGEQY	TRBV29-1
ASSDQLASSSYNEQF	TRBV10-2
ASSDQGQETQY	TRBV2
SASRGSPLH	TRBV20-1
AWSVQLGTSVGGYT	TRBV30
ASSLIGTSTDTQY	TRBV28
ASSERPSGRAKQETQY	TRBV6-1